This T cell receptor beta chain is drawn from a study of blood T cell repertoires in COVID-19. Study-wide context: COVID-19 samples from acute and convalescent phases originated in the United States, Italy and Spain. PBMCs, B-cell-depleted T cells, or T cells provided the cDNA or gDNA that made up the material.

This CDR3 is built from 18 residues. V shed 4 bases and J 1 base; nucleotides not matched to a gene: 15. Germline loops: CDR1 MNHEY, CDR2 SMNVEV (reference sequence). Original methodology: Reference gene primer amplification gave nucleated cell count estimates. The table came from immunoSEQ multiplex PCR; TCRdb's copy has only in-frame clones and leaves some out. V, J and clone size were drawn from that table, and D and trimming were deduced from the DNA. This sample yields roughly 150,000 clones, of which 70% to 90% are seen a single time; around 5% belongs to the top ten. The chain carries TRBV27 and TRBJ2-7; 8 nucleotides align to TRBD2. This clonotype originated in a human donor in a cohort sampled during active COVID-19. The specimen was peripheral blood. The CDR3 loop is CASSSISRVSGTSYEQYF. As DNA, the CDR3 is TGTGCCAGCAGTTCCATCAGCAGGGTTAGCGGGACATCCTACGAGCAGTACTTC.